This T cell receptor beta chain is drawn from a study of early T cells in non-severe SARS-CoV-2 infection. As for the study in general: Sequenced bulk RNA came from whole blood that was unsorted, and chains were unpaired. Findings and caveats of the study: The matching step, a VDJdb search, favored anti-spike CD8 responses and missed private and CD4 specificities.

As to this clonotype: Antigen specificity is unknown.

Researchers attached unique molecular identifiers to individual cDNA molecules. TCRdb called the 5' RACE reads again in MiXCR, with one record for every CDR3 protein. The table lists tens of thousands of distinct CDR3 sequences, 20% of them singletons, with more than 15% in the top ten. Trimming stripped 3 bases from V and 7 bases from J, with 12 bases between. CDR3 length: 13 residues. Germline CDR1 reads SGHVS; CDR2 reads FNYEAQ. Sequenced material: whole blood, taken at baseline. The chain employs TRBV7-6 and TRBJ1-1; D unclear. This receptor was taken from an adult who was a healthcare worker with PCR-confirmed SARS-CoV-2 infection or an uninfected control (not recorded which). The CDR3 sequence: CASSLFDASEAFF. The CDR3 nucleotides read TGTGCCAGCAGCTTGTTTGACGCAAGTGAAGCTTTCTTT.